This T cell receptor (beta chain) was observed in a study of shared clonotypes between healthy human individuals. TCRdb's table, derived via immunoSEQ multiplex PCR, lists solely in-frame clones and lacks some. The sample holds about 490,000 clones; roughly four fifths are singletons and the top ten take 10% to 15%. The sequence was obtained from a woman between 40 and 55 years old in good health. Some clones in this sample may be carry-over from other donors' samples. The sample taken for sequencing was PBMCs.

The CDR3 reads CASSLGLGIKETQYF. CDR3 DNA: TGCGCCAGCAGCTTGGGGCTTGGTATCAAAGAGACCCAGTACTTC. The chain carries TRBV5-1 and TRBJ2-5; no definite D call. CDR1 is SGHRS, CDR2 YFSETQ, per germline. The CDR3 length is 15 residues. V lost 0 bases, J lost 3 bases, and 12 bases lay in between.